Described below is a single T cell receptor beta chain sequence and its context. Antigen specificity is unknown. Only in-frame clones appear in the TCRdb table, and some are missing; sequencing was by immunoSEQ multiplex PCR. The table shows under 110,000 clones, with 90% occurring only once. The record originates from a study of T cell responses to AZD1222 COVID-19 vaccine. Study-wide background: Second doses were pooled across both intervals (about 4 or about 12 weeks). Study findings and constraints: A mostly white British donor set with more females was recruited, and clonal diversity was possibly underestimated.

The V gene's germline CDR1 is LNHDA and CDR2 SQIVND (reference sequence). The CDR3 spans 12 residues. V lost 10 bases and J lost 9; bases outside the gene matches: 2. The TCR comes from an adult in good health. The input for sequencing was peripheral blood, taken on day 0 of AZD1222 vaccination. This rearrangement joins TRBV19 to TRBJ1-6; TRBD1 aligns across 11 bases. CDR3 sequence: CAIGTGGSPLHF. The CDR3 DNA reads as TGTGCCATCGGGACAGGGGGTTCACCCCTCCACTTT.